These 25 T cell receptor beta chains share one sample of origin, sequenced in a study of patients and donors after allogeneic stem cell transplantation (dated by TCRdb to the early 2020s). The library was generated by RT-PCR. For sequencing, a NextSeq 550 was employed. The public reads were run again by TCRdb, first through fastp at Q25 and then through MiXCR, and only productive beta chains were kept. Each entry merges the rows of one CDR3 protein and shows their most common DNA and genes. The sample table contains approximately 430,000 distinct CDR3 sequences; only one count was recorded for roughly 16% of them. Less than 8.5% of the sample is held by the ten biggest clonotypes. The sequencing sample was made of blood, either unsorted or a sorted T cell fraction (not recorded which). The receptors were sampled from a human donor who was either an allogeneic HSCT recipient or a stem cell or donor lymphocyte infusion donor (not recorded which). It is not recorded whose cells these are; they may come from a transplant donor.

This chain joins TRBV3-1 and TRBJ2-2; unclear D gene. The CDR3 has 14 amino acids. Germline V gene data show CDR1 as LGHDT and CDR2 as YNNKEL (reference sequence). Trimming stripped 6 bases from V and 2 bases from J, with 10 bases between. CDR3 coding DNA: TGTGCCAGCAGACGCTCTACCAACACCGGGGAGCTGTTTTTT. Its translation: CASRRSTNTGELFF.

About this clonotype itself: It may be a read error: a sequence one base away is much more abundant. The rearrangement uses TRBV3-1 and TRBJ1-2; maybe TRBD1 (5 bases). Germline-derived CDR1 and CDR2 are LGHDT and YNNKEL (reference sequence). The CDR3 runs to 16 residues. The ends were cut back, 0 bases at V and 4 bases at J, with 15 bases in the middle. The CDR3 loop reads CASSQDGASIAYGYTF. The CDR3 nucleotides read TGTGCCAGCAGCCAAGACGGGGCGTCGATCGCCTATGGCTACACCTTC.

A note on this clonotype: Germline and junction disagree at one end, which may indicate a read error. The rearrangement links TRBV6-1 to TRBJ2-3; 7 bases agree with TRBD2. CDR3 length: 14 amino acids. Germline V gene lookup returns CDR1 MNHNS and CDR2 SASEGT. Here the CDR3 reads CASREAGRTDTQYF. CDR3 sequence (DNA): TGTGCCAGCAGGGAAGCGGGACGCACAGATACGCAGTATTTT.

This chain uses TRBV10-3 with TRBJ2-2; D unresolved. Germline V gene data show CDR1 as ENHRY and CDR2 as SYGVKD. V was cut by 8 bases and J by 1 base, with 5 bases left in between. The CDR3 covers 12 residues. This CDR3 reads CAISKNTGELFF. The CDR3 DNA follows: TGTGCCATCTCCAAGAACACCGGGGAGCTGTTTTTT.

This clonotype was counted only a few times. The rearrangement links TRBV5-1 to TRBJ2-5, with D uncertain. The CDR3 consists of 12 residues. Trimming removed 1 base from V and 1 base from J, with 2 bases in between. Germline CDR1 SGHRS, CDR2 YFSETQ. The CDR3 loop is CASSLPQETQYF. The CDR3 DNA sequence: TGCGCCAGCAGCTTGCCCCAAGAGACCCAGTACTTC.

This chain connects TRBV5-1 to TRBJ2-1; no clear D. Germline V gene lookup returns CDR1 SGHRS and CDR2 YFSETQ. CDR3 size: 12 residues. V was shortened by 1 base and J by 10 bases, with 9 bases between the two germline ends. CDR3 residues: CASSLMTREQFF. The CDR3 region has the DNA TGCGCCAGCAGCTTGATGACCCGGGAGCAGTTCTTC.

In this sample, this clonotype turned up a few times. The chain links TRBV7-3 to TRBJ2-2; the D gene is possibly TRBD2 (6 bases). The V gene lost 5 bases and the J gene lost 7 bases, with 20 bases spanning the gap. CDR1 and CDR2 from the germline V gene are SGHTA and FQGTGA. There are 16 residues in the CDR3. This CDR3 is CASSKTPGEGHGELFF. The CDR3 DNA follows: TGTGCCAGCAGCAAAACGCCGGGAGAAGGGCACGGGGAGCTGTTTTTT.

The genes are TRBV20-1 and TRBJ1-6; 8 bases line up with TRBD1. Germline CDR1 DFQATT, CDR2 SNEGSKA (reference sequence). Trimming at V came to 4 bases and at J to 7 bases, leaving 6 bases not matched to a gene. This CDR3 has 14 amino acids. The DNA of the CDR3 is TGCAGTGCTAACCAGGGGGCCGACAATTCACCCCTCCACTTT. Translation gives CSANQGADNSPLHF.

The chain recombines TRBV6-5 with TRBJ1-6; D ambiguous. The CDR3 sequence is 17 residues long. Trimming removed 0 bases from V and 7 bases from J, with 16 bases in between. Looked up from germline, CDR1 is MNHEY and CDR2 is SVGAGI. The CDR3 is CASSYSLSRQTNSPLHF. The CDR3 DNA follows: TGTGCCAGCAGTTACTCGCTTTCCAGACAAACCAATTCACCCCTCCACTTT.

On this clonotype: This clone may be a read error of a much larger clone one base away. The V gene is TRBV5-1, the J gene TRBJ2-3; 7 bases line up with TRBD1. V gave up 3 bases and J gave up 2 bases; unmatched junction bases: 3. The length of the CDR3 is 14 residues. Germline V lookup: CDR1 SGHRS, CDR2 YFSETQ. The CDR3 DNA sequence: TGCGCCAGCAGCTCCGGACAGGCCACAGATACGCAGTATTTT. Encoded protein: CASSSGQATDTQYF. The full variable domain, its missing parts supplied by reference TRBV5-1 and TRBJ2-3, is KAGVTQTPRYLIKTRGQQVTLSCSPISGHRSVSWYQQTPGQGLQFLFEYFSETQRNKGNFPGRFSGRQFSNSRSEMNVSTLELGDSALYLCASSSGQATDTQYFGPGTRLTVL.

There are a few counts of this clonotype. This sequence joins TRBV12-3 or TRBV12-4 and TRBJ2-4; 7 bases match TRBD2. With 3 bases clipped from V and 10 bases from J, the junction kept 6 bases outside the gene matches. This CDR3 region has 13 residues. As DNA, the CDR3 is TGTGCCAGCAGTTTTTCGGGGGGACGGATTCAGTACTTC. Protein: CASSFSGGRIQYF.

The chain joins TRBV11-1 to TRBJ1-2; 10 positions match TRBD1. This CDR3 is 14 amino acids long. Germline CDR1 is SGHAT and CDR2 is FQDESV (reference sequence). The V segment lost 2 bases and the J segment 7 bases; nucleotides outside the gene matches: 4. The CDR3 loop is CASSLRQGASGYTF. CDR3 bases: TGTGCCAGCAGCTTACGACAGGGGGCGAGTGGCTACACCTTC.

The chain uses TRBV6-6 and TRBJ2-3; D may be TRBD2 (6 bases). This CDR3 comprises 13 residues. CDR1 and CDR2 from the germline V gene are MNHNY and SVGAGI (reference sequence). V was cut by 6 bases and J by 6 bases, with 13 bases left in between. CDR3 residues: CASSQDYLDTQYF. DNA of the CDR3: TGTGCCAGCAGCCAGGACTACCTTGATACGCAGTATTTT.

This clonotype has more than one count but fewer than ten. The chain combines TRBV11-2 with TRBJ1-3, with TRBD1 matching over 9 bases. The CDR3 runs to 15 residues. Trimming took 1 base from V and 2 from J; bases not matched to a gene: 0. The germline V gene has CDR1 SGHAT and CDR2 FQNNGV. CDR3 amino acids: CASSLGDRAGNTIYF. DNA of the CDR3: TGTGCCAGCAGCTTAGGGGACAGGGCTGGAAACACCATATATTTT. Combining the CDR3 with reference TRBV11-2 and TRBJ1-3 gives the whole variable domain EAGVAQSPRYKIIEKRQSVAFWCNPISGHATLYWYQQILGQGPKLLIQFQNNGVVDDSQLPKDRFSAERLKGVDSTLKIQPAKLEDSAVYLCASSLGDRAGNTIYFGEGSWLTVV.

This clonotype has ten or more counts. The chain employs TRBV4-1 and TRBJ1-4, with no clear D. CDR1 and CDR2 from the germline V gene are MGHRA and YSYEKL. This CDR3 has 18 amino acids. Deletions cut 0 bases from V and 4 bases from J, with 18 bases between. CDR3 DNA: TGCGCCAGCAGCCAAGAAATATCCCTCTCCCGAAATAATGAAAAACTGTTTTTT. Protein: CASSQEISLSRNNEKLFF.

This clonotype was found many times. The V call is TRBV9, the J call TRBJ2-3, with unresolved D. Trimming cost V 8 bases and J 3 bases, with 7 bases left between them. Germline V gene data show CDR1 as SGDLS and CDR2 as YYNGEE. The CDR3 has 11 residues. CDR3 loop: CASIRTDTQYF. The CDR3 coding sequence is TGTGCCAGTATAAGAACAGATACGCAGTATTTT.

This chain joins TRBV11-2 and TRBJ2-2; 11 nucleotides line up with TRBD1. The CDR3 totals 17 residues. The germline gives CDR1 SGHAT, CDR2 FQNNGV. After removal of 0 bases from V and 3 bases from J, the junction contained 3 bases not matched to a gene. The CDR3 protein is CASSLDRTGGHTGELFF. As DNA, the CDR3 is TGTGCCAGCAGCTTAGACAGGACAGGGGGCCACACCGGGGAGCTGTTTTTT.

The chain recombines TRBV5-7 with TRBJ2-7; TRBD1 is a possible D gene (5 bases). TRBV5-7 is sorted into the ORF group, with uncertain function. The V end lost 1 base, the J end lost 1 base, and 12 bases lay between the germline ends. This CDR3 has 15 residues. For the CDR3, the DNA is TGTGCCAGCAGCTTGCTGCAGGGCCCATCCTACGAGCAGTACTTC. Its translation is CASSLLQGPSYEQYF.

The CDR3 DNA sequence: TGTGCCAGCAGTTACAAGGGTCCAACGGACTCACCCCTCCACTTT. Amino acid sequence: CASSYKGPTDSPLHF. The gene calls are TRBV6-5 and TRBJ1-6; D unclear. V was shortened by 2 bases and J by 10 bases, with 15 bases between the two germline ends. This CDR3 region has 15 residues. The germline gives CDR1 MNHEY, CDR2 SVGAGI.

This clonotype has more than one count but fewer than ten. The chain uses TRBV5-1 and TRBJ2-1; 7 bases map to TRBD2. CDR1 and CDR2 (germline): SGHRS, YFSETQ. V gave up 0 bases and J gave up 8 bases; unmatched junction bases: 8. CDR3 size: 15 residues. DNA for the CDR3: TGCGCCAGCAGCTTGGCCGTCGCGGGGGTATATGAGCAGTTCTTC. It codes for CASSLAVAGVYEQFF.

V gene TRBV7-8 combines with J gene TRBJ2-3; D might be TRBD2 (6 bases). The CDR3 totals 12 residues. Germline V gene sequence: CDR1 SGHVS, CDR2 FQNEAQ. V was trimmed by 2 bases and J by 11 bases, leaving 11 bases between them. The CDR3 nucleotides read TGTGCCAGCAGCTTATCCGGGACTGAGCAGTATTTT. Translating it yields CASSLSGTEQYF.

The table lists this clonotype with a few counts. This chain connects TRBV4-1 to TRBJ2-5; D assignment may be TRBD1 or TRBD2 (5 bases each). Germline CDR1 MGHRA, CDR2 YSYEKL. V was clipped by 2 bases and J by 2 bases, with 15 bases between them. The CDR3 is made up of 16 amino acids. The CDR3 protein is CASSQIGDGNQETQYF. Here the CDR3 DNA reads TGCGCCAGCAGCCAAATAGGGGACGGGAATCAAGAGACCCAGTACTTC.

The rearrangement uses TRBV12-3 or TRBV12-4 and TRBJ2-5; D might be TRBD1 (6 bases). The CDR3 loop spans 12 amino acids. V lost 3 bases to trimming and J lost 5 bases, with 7 bases between them. The CDR3 region has the DNA TGTGCCAGCAGTTTTCAGGGGGAGACCCAGTACTTC. Its translation is CASSFQGETQYF.

There are many counts of this clonotype. An end of the junction does not agree with germline; a read error may underlie this. This chain links TRBV18 with TRBJ2-2; no firm D call. The CDR3 has 12 amino acids. Germline V CDR1 and CDR2: KGHSH, LQKENI. The CDR3 protein is CASSPLTGELFF. CDR3 in DNA: TGCGCCAGCAGCCCTCTCACCGGGGAGCTGTTTTTT.

This clonotype was detected many times. The chain links TRBV12-3 or TRBV12-4 to TRBJ1-4; D may be TRBD1 (6 bases). V lost 5 bases to trimming and J lost 2 bases, with 12 bases between them. This CDR3 comprises 15 residues. The CDR3 protein is CASSPRGTTNEKLFF. CDR3 bases: TGTGCCAGCAGTCCCAGGGGAACCACTAATGAAAAACTGTTTTTT.